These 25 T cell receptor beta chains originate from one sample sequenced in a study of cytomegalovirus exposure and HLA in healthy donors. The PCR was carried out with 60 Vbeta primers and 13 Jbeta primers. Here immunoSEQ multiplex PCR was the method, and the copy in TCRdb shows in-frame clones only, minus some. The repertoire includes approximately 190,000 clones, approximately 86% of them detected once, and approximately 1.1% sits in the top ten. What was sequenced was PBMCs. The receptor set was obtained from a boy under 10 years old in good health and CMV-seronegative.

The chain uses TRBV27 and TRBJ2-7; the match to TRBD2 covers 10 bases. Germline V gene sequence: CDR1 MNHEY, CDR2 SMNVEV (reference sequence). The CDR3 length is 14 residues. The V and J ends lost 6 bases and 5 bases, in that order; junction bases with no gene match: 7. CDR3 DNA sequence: TGTGCCAGCAGGAGGACTAGCGGCGGCAACGAGCAGTACTTC. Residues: CASRRTSGGNEQYF.

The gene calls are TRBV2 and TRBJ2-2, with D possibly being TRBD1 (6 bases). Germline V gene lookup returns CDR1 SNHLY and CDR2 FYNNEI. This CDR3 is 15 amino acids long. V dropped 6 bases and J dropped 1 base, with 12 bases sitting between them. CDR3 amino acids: CASRAMTGNTGELFF. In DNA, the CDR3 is TGTGCCAGCAGGGCCATGACAGGGAACACCGGGGAGCTGTTTTTT.

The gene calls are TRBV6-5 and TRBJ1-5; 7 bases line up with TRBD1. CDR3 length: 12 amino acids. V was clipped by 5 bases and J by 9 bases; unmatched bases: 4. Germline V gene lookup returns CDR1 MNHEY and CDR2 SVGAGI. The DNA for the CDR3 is TGTGCCAGCAGTCCACAGGGGCCGCCCCAGCATTTT. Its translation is CASSPQGPPQHF.

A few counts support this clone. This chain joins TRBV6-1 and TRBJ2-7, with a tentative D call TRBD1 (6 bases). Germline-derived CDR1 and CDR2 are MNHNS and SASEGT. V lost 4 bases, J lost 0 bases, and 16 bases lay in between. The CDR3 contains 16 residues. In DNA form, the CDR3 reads TGTGCCAGCAGTGGGCCCCCGGGACACCTCTCCTACGAGCAGTACTTC. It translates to CASSGPPGHLSYEQYF.

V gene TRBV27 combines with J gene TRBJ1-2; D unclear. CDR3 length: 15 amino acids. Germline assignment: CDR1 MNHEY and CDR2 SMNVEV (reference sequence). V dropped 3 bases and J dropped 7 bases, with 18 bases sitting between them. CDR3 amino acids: CASSFSTEPEGGYTF. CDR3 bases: TGTGCCAGCAGTTTTTCTACTGAGCCGGAGGGTGGCTACACCTTC.

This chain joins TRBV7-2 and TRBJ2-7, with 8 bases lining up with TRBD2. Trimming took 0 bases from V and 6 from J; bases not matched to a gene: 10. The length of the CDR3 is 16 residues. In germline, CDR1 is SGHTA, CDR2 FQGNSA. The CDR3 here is CASSLAPPGGPSEQYF. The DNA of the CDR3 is TGTGCCAGCAGCTTAGCCCCCCCGGGAGGGCCAAGCGAGCAGTACTTC. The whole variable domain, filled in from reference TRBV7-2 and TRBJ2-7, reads GAGVSQSPSNKVTEKGKDVELRCDPISGHTALYWYRQSLGQGLEFLIYFQGNSAPDKSGLPSDRFSAERTGGSVSTLTIQRTQQEDSAVYLCASSLAPPGGPSEQYFGPGTRLTVT.

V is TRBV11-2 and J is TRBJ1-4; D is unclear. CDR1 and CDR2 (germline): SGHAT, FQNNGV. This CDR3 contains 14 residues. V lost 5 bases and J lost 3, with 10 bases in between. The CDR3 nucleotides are TGTGCCAGCAGCGCCGTGAGGCCTAATGAAAAACTGTTTTTT. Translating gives CASSAVRPNEKLFF.

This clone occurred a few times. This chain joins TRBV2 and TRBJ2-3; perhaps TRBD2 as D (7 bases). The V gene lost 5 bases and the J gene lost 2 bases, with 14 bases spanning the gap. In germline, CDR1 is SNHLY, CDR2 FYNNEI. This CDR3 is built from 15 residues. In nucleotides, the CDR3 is TGTGCCAGCAGTATTAGGGGGGGCGACACAGATACGCAGTATTTT. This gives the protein CASSIRGGDTDTQYF.

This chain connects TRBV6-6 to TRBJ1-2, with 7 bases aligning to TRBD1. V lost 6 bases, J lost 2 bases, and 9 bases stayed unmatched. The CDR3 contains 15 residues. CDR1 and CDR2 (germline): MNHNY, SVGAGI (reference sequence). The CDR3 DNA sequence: TGTGCCAGCAGGCGATCTACAGGGGCCAACTATGGCTACACCTTC. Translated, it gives CASRRSTGANYGYTF.

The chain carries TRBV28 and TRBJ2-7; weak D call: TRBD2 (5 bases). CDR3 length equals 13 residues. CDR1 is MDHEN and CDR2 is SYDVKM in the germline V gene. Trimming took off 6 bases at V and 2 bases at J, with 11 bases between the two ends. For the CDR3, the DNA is TGTGCCAGCAGCGGGATCTACACCTACGAGCAGTACTTC. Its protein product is CASSGIYTYEQYF.

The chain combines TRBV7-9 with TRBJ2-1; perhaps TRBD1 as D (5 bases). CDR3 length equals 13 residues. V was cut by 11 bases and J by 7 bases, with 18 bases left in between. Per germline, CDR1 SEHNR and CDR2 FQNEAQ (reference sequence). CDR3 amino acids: CARSSGPGNEQFF. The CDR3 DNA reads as TGTGCCCGCTCGTCAGGGCCAGGGAATGAGCAGTTCTTC.

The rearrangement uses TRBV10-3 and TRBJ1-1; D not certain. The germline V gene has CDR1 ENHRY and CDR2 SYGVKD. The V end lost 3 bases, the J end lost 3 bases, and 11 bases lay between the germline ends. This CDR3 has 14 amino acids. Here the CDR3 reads CAISDSSDYTEAFF. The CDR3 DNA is TGTGCCATCAGTGACAGCAGTGACTACACTGAAGCTTTCTTT.

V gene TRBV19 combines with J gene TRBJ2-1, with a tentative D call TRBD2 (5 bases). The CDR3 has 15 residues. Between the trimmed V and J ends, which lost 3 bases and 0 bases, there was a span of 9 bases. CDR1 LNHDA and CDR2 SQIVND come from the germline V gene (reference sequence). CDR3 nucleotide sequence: TGTGCCAGTAGTATCTACCGGGACTCCTACAATGAGCAGTTCTTC. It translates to CASSIYRDSYNEQFF. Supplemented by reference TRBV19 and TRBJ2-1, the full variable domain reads DGGITQSPKYLFRKEGQNVTLSCEQNLNHDAMYWYRQDPGQGLRLIYYSQIVNDFQKGDIAEGYSVSREKKESFPLTVTSAQKNPTAFYLCASSIYRDSYNEQFFGPGTRLTVL.

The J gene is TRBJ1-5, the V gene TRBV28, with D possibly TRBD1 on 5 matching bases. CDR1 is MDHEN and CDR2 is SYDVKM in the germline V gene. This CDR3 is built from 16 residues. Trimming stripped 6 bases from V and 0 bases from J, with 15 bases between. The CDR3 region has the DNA TGTGCCAGCAGCACGCGCAGGGCCGGTAGCAATCAGCCCCAGCATTTT. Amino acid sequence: CASSTRRAGSNQPQHF.

CDR3 sequence: CAWSGSGTGISPLHF. The CDR3 DNA reads TGTGCCTGGAGTGGATCCGGGACAGGGATCTCACCCCTCCACTTT. The gene calls are TRBV30 and TRBJ1-6; TRBD1 agrees at 9 bases. CDR3 length equals 15 residues. Germline V gene sequence: CDR1 GTSNPN, CDR2 SVGIG (reference sequence). The J segment lost 10 bases and the V segment lost 1 base, leaving 8 bases of the junction unmatched.

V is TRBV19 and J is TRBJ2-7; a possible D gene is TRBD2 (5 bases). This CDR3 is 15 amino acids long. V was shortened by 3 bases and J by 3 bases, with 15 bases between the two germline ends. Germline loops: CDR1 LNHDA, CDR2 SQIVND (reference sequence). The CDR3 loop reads CASSIKRGFDYEQYF. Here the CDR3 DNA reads TGTGCCAGTAGTATTAAGAGAGGGTTCGACTACGAGCAGTACTTC.

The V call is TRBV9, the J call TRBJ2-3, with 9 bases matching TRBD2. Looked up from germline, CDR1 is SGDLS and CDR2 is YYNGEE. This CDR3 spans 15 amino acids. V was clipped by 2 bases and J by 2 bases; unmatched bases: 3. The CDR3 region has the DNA TGTGCCAGCAGCGTGGGCGGGGGGGACACAGATACGCAGTATTTT. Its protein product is CASSVGGGDTDTQYF.

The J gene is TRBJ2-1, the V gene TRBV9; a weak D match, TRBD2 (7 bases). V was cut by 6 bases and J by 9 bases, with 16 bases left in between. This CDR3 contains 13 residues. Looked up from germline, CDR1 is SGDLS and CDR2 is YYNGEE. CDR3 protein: CASKGGESGEQFF. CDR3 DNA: TGTGCCAGCAAGGGGGGGGAGTCGGGTGAGCAGTTCTTC. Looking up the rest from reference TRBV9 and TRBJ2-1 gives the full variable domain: DSGVTQTPKHLITATGQRVTLRCSPRSGDLSVYWYQQSLDQGLQFLIQYYNGEERAKGNILERFSAQQFPDLHSELNLSSLELGDSALYFCASKGGESGEQFFGPGTRLTVL.

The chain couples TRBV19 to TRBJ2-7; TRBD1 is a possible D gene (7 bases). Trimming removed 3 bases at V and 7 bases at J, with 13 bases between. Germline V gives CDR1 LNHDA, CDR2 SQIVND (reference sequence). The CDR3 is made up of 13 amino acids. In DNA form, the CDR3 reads TGTGCCAGTAGTATCAGGCAGGGGGGAGAGCAGTACTTC. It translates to CASSIRQGGEQYF.

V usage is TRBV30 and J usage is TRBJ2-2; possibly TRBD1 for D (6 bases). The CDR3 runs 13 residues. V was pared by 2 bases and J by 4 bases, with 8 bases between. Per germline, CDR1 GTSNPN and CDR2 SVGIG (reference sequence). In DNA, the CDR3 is TGTGCCTGGAGTTTAGGGGGCACCGGGGAGCTGTTTTTT. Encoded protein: CAWSLGGTGELFF.

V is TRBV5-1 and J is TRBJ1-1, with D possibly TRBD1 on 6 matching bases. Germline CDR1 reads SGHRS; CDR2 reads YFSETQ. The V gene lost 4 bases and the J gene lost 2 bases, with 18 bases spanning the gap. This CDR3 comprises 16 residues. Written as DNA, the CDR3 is TGCGCCAGCAGCCCCCGCCCGGACAGCAGAAACACTGAAGCTTTCTTT. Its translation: CASSPRPDSRNTEAFF.

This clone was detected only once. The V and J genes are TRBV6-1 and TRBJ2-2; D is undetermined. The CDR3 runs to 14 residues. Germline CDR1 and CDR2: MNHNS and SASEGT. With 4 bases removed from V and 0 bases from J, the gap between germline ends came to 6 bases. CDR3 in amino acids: CASSGQTNTGELFF. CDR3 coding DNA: TGTGCCAGCAGTGGGCAGACGAACACCGGGGAGCTGTTTTTT.

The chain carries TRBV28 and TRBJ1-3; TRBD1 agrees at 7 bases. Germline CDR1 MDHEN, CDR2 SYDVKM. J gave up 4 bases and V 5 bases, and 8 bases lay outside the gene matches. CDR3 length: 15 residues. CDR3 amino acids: CASSPRQGPGNTIYF. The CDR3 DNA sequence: TGTGCCAGCAGTCCCCGACAGGGCCCCGGAAACACCATATATTTT.

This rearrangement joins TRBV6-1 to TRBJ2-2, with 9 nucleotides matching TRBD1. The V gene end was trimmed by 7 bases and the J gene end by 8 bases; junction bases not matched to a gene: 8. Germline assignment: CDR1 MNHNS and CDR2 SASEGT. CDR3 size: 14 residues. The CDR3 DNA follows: TGTGCCAGCACCATACAGGGGGCAAATGGGGAGCTGTTTTTT. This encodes CASTIQGANGELFF.

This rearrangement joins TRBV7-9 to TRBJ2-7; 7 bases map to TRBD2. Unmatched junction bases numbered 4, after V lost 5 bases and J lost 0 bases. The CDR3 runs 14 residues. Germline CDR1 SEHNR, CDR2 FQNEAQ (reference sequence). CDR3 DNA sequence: TGTGCCAGCAGCCCAGGGAGGGTCTCCTACGAGCAGTACTTC. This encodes CASSPGRVSYEQYF.